This TCR beta chain was sequenced during a study of blood T cell repertoires in COVID-19. As for the study in general: Both acute and convalescent COVID-19 samples were obtained from the United States, Italy and Spain. PBMCs, B-cell-depleted T cells, or T cells were the source of the cDNA or gDNA that made up the material.

Original processing notes: Nucleated cell counts were estimated from reference gene primer amplification. Method: immunoSEQ multiplex PCR; TCRdb's copy keeps in-frame clones and lacks some. That table supplies the V and J calls and clone size; D and trimming were determined from the DNA. The sample contains about 79,000 clones, 75% to 90% of which appear only once. The CDR3 has 15 residues. Germline V gene sequence: CDR1 MDHEN, CDR2 SYDVKM. The junction had 6 bases not matched to a gene; V was cut back by 5 bases and J by 7 bases. This clone was detected only once. This chain connects TRBV28 to TRBJ1-4; 11 bases are shared with TRBD1. Sequencing was done on a sample of peripheral blood. The receptor was derived from a man aged 70-80 years with active or convalescent COVID-19. This chain's CDR3 is CASSNGQGASEKLFF. The CDR3 nucleotides read TGTGCCAGCAGTAACGGACAGGGGGCAAGTGAAAAACTGTTTTTT.